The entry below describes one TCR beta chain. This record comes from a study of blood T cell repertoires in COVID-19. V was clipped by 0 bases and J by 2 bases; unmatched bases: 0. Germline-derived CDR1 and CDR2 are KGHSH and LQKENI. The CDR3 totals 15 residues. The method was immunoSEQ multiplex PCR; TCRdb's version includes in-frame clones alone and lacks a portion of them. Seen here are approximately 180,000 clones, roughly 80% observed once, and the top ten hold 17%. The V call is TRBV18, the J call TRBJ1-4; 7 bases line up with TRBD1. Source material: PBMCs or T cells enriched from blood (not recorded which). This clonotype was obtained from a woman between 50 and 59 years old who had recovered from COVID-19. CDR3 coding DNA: TGTGCCAGCTCACCACCGGGACAGACTAATGAAAAACTGTTTTTT. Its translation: CASSPPGQTNEKLFF.